This T cell receptor (beta chain) was identified in a study of T cells in Graves' hyperthyroidism and ophthalmopathy. Amplified TCR beta CDR3 regions derived from RNA transcripts. TCR CDR3 regions were first amplified by RT-PCR with HTBI primers. In TCRdb, the multiplex PCR reads were re-called with MiXCR into one record per CDR3 protein. The repertoire includes under 650,000 distinct CDR3 sequences, about 17% of them detected once, and around 4% sits in the top ten. This clonotype was seen many times. Sequenced input: blood. The TCR was taken from a woman younger than 45 with Graves' hyperthyroidism.

DNA for the CDR3: TGTGCCAGCAGCTTAGGCCAGGGGGGACGTGATACGCAGTATTTT. Its protein is CASSLGQGGRDTQYF. This sequence joins TRBV11-3 and TRBJ2-3; the D gene is possibly TRBD1 (7 bases). Germline V gene sequence: CDR1 SGHNT, CDR2 YENEEA. The CDR3 is made up of 15 amino acids. V shed 1 base and J shed 6 bases, with 14 bases lying between them.